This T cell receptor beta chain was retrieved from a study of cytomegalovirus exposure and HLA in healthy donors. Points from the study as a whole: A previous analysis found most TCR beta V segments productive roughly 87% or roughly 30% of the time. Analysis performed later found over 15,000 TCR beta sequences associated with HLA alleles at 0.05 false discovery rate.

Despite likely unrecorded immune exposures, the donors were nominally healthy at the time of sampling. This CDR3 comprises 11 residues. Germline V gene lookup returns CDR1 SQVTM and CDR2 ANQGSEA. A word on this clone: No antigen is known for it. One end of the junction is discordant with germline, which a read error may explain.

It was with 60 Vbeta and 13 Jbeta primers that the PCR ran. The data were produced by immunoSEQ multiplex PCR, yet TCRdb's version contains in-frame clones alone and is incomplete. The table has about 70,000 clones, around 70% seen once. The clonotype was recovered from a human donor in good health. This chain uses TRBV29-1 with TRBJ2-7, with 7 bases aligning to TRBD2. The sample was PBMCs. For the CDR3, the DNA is TGTAGCGTCAGACTAGCTGGCGAGCAGTACTTC. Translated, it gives CSVRLAGEQYF.